This is a list of T cell receptor beta chains from one sample in a study of shared clonotypes between healthy human individuals. Profiled with immunoSEQ multiplex PCR; TCRdb holds only in-frame clones, not every one. The repertoire holds around 320,000 clones, with around nine tenths as singletons. The sequenced material came from memory CD8+ T cells sorted from blood. These receptors were taken from a man between 18 and 29 years old in good health. The conserved cysteine and the conserved F or W are not part of the CDR3 here. The size entry is marked missing in some rows and otherwise reads once, few, many or a size class.

size,V,CDR3
.,TRBV10-3,AISESKGQGTGELF
.,TRBV6-5,ASSYSWQGSYNEQF
.,TRBV5-6,ASSLEVGTDTQY
.,TRBV2,ASSEALPEKLF
.,TRBV5-6,ASSFGGYGIPYEQY
.,TRBV29-1,SVEDHGTSGSYEQY
.,TRBV7-9,ASKFGTDEKLF
.,TRBV4-3,ASSQDRTGSYEQY
.,TRBV10-3,AIRIGDGYT
.,TRBV6-6,ASSYQGEYEQY
.,TRBV7-9,ASSSDGVRRTQY
.,TRBV2,ASSRTGYYEQY
few,TRBV30,ARTNPLGYGNTEAF
.,TRBV5-4,ASSLGTGGYEQY
.,TRBV4-1,ASSQGWDRGRSPLH
.,TRBV10-3,AISGGQKGNEQF
.,TRBV27,ASGTWGGDEQY
once,TRBV9,ASSPWEGVDQKLF
.,TRBV5-4,ASSLALAGPYETQY
.,TRBV11-2,ASSFGGFQETQY
once,TRBV27,ASRGTGGTNQPQH
few,TRBV6-5,ASSYSRTGGREKLF
once,TRBV27,ASSFTTSGAEAF
.,TRBV25-1,ATKGLTHETGAGEQY
.,TRBV27,ASSLYGAGGALFNTEAF
few,TRBV10-3,AIKGPGQDLAGEQY
.,TRBV28,ASSLWGDPYEQY
.,TRBV18,ASSPPVSDAFNQPQH
.,TRBV7-9,ASSSSLAYHEQY
.,TRBV7-9,ASSLGADNEQF
.,TRBV27,ASSSTRDSYEQY
.,TRBV7-2,ASSFHGRRLGNQPQH
.,TRBV5-3,ARIKAGDDYEQY
few,TRBV2,ASSVPTNLAGGLADNEQF
.,TRBV2,ASGPGREANYEQY
.,TRBV27,ASMMQGVYNEQF
.,TRBV5-1,ASSLEPNGYT
.,TRBV29-1,SVVEILAQSRANVLT
.,TRBV2,ASTYSYEQH
few,TRBV13,ASSLEGATYNEQF
.,TRBV27,ASSSRTSGRSSYEQY
once,TRBV7-2,ASSFHPGLAGFGTDTQY
.,TRBV6-1,ASSVTGTWSYEQY
few,TRBV5-1,ASSFNAGTEAF
.,TRBV28,ASSVSGEEQY
.,TRBV4-1,ASSPAPGQDYEQY
.,TRBV27,ASSPGPGNEQF
.,TRBV21-1,ASRQENTEAF
.,TRBV6-5,ASSSDSSSYNEQF
.,TRBV30,AWSGGSGEKLF
.,TRBV7-9,ASSFPASGVSSTDTQY
.,TRBV2,ASPWDGTNYGYT
.,TRBV29-1,SVAELNTEAF
.,TRBV11-3,ASSFGEAYEQY
.,TRBV11-2,ASSFGNS
.,TRBV29-1,SVDTLADEQF
.,TRBV2,ASSVRGRSYEQY
once,TRBV6-1,ASSEALRLNTEAF